This entry lists 10 T cell receptor beta chains sequenced from one sample in a study of Tregs in tolerant kidney transplant recipients. The method was immunoSEQ multiplex PCR; TCRdb's version includes in-frame clones alone and lacks a portion of them. Among tens of thousands of clones listed, roughly 93% were seen once. Recipients received nonmyeloablative bone marrow transplants from related graft donors, with transient mixed chimerism. The material sequenced was CD4+ T cells from blood (PBMCs), taken 12 months after the transplant. These receptors originate from a human patient who received a combined kidney and bone marrow transplant. Part of the T cells may come from the graft donor.

V and J are TRBV4-3 and TRBJ2-1, with 11 nucleotides matching TRBD2. The CDR3 totals 18 residues. Trimming at V came to 1 base and at J to 2 bases, leaving 7 bases not matched to a gene. The germline V gene encodes CDR1 LGHNA and CDR2 YSLEER. The chain's CDR3 is CASSQVGVSGRAYNEQFF. The CDR3 nucleotides read TGCGCCAGCAGCCAAGTGGGAGTTAGCGGGAGGGCCTACAATGAGCAGTTCTTC.

This clone has just one count. CDR3: CAISAGTDTQYF. CDR3 nucleotides: TGTGCCATCAGTGCGGGGACAGATACGCAGTATTTT. The rearrangement joins TRBV10-3 to TRBJ2-3, with D possibly TRBD2 on 5 matching bases. The V end was cut by 4 bases, the J end by 3 bases, with 5 bases between. CDR1 is ENHRY, CDR2 SYGVKD, per germline. The CDR3 has 12 residues.

This chain uses TRBV30 with TRBJ2-7, with a weak D call TRBD2 (5 bases). Trimming removed 0 bases at V and 7 bases at J, with 7 bases between. This CDR3 region has 11 residues. The germline CDR1 and CDR2 sequences are GTSNPN and SVGIG (reference sequence). The CDR3 DNA sequence: TGTGCCTGGAGTGTTAAGCGGGAGCAGTACTTC. It yields the protein CAWSVKREQYF.

The rearrangement links TRBV5-1 to TRBJ2-7; tentative D call: TRBD2 (6 bases). This CDR3 is 15 amino acids long. CDR1 SGHRS and CDR2 YFSETQ come from the germline V gene. The V end lost 4 bases, the J end lost 0 bases, and 14 bases lay between the germline ends. The CDR3 sequence is CASSRDSRRSYEQYF. CDR3 nucleotides: TGCGCCAGCAGCCGGGACTCCCGTCGCTCCTACGAGCAGTACTTC.

The genes are TRBV9 and TRBJ2-5; TRBD2 is a possible D gene (7 bases). Germline-derived CDR1 and CDR2 are SGDLS and YYNGEE. V lost 3 bases and J lost 5, with 20 bases in between. The CDR3 covers 16 residues. The CDR3 is CASSAFGGQGTETQYF. The CDR3 DNA sequence: TGTGCCAGCAGCGCGTTCGGGGGGCAAGGAACGGAGACCCAGTACTTC. Looking up the rest from reference TRBV9 and TRBJ2-5 gives the full variable domain: DSGVTQTPKHLITATGQRVTLRCSPRSGDLSVYWYQQSLDQGLQFLIQYYNGEERAKGNILERFSAQQFPDLHSELNLSSLELGDSALYFCASSAFGGQGTETQYFGPGTRLLVL.

V gene TRBV29-1 combines with J gene TRBJ2-5, with a tentative D call TRBD2 (7 bases). With 7 bases removed from V and 5 bases from J, the gap between germline ends came to 32 bases. CDR1 is SQVTM, CDR2 ANQGSEA, per germline. The CDR3 covers 18 residues. The CDR3 sequence: CSGGTSNLVGGRRETQYF. The CDR3 nucleotides read TGCAGCGGAGGGACATCCAACCTGGTGGGAGGGCGCCGGGAGACCCAGTACTTC. Full variable domain (missing parts from reference TRBV29-1 and TRBJ2-5): SAVISQKPSRDICQRGTSLTIQCQVDSQVTMMFWYRQQPGQSLTLIATANQGSEATYESGFVIDKFPISRPNLTFSTLTVSNMSPEDSSIYLCSGGTSNLVGGRRETQYFGPGTRLLVL.

The rearrangement uses TRBV7-8 and TRBJ1-6; 7 bases fit TRBD1. Germline CDR1 and CDR2: SGHVS and FQNEAQ. After removal of 1 base from V and 13 bases from J, the junction contained 7 bases not matched to a gene. The CDR3 totals 14 residues. The DNA of the CDR3 is TGTGCCAGCAGCTTAGGAGGGGGCGAAGTCCCCCTCCACTTT. It specifies CASSLGGGEVPLHF.

The chain couples TRBV11-3 to TRBJ2-5; TRBD2 matches 12 bases. The tail of the sequence fits TRBJ2-7 better, so the J call may be wrong. This CDR3 is built from 16 residues. Germline CDR1 is SGHNT and CDR2 is YENEEA. The CDR3 loop reads CASSLGLAGGPYEQYF. CDR3 bases: TGTGCCAGCAGCTTAGGGCTAGCGGGAGGGCCCTACGAGCAGTACTTC.

The chain recombines TRBV4-1 with TRBJ1-2; 7 bases agree with TRBD1. After removal of 3 bases from V and 0 bases from J, the junction contained 4 bases not matched to a gene. Germline CDR1 is MGHRA and CDR2 is YSYEKL. The CDR3 has 15 residues. CDR3 DNA: TGCGCCAGCAGCCAGGGGACAGAAGCTAACTATGGCTACACCTTC. It yields the protein CASSQGTEANYGYTF.

The V and J genes are TRBV7-2 and TRBJ2-2; perhaps TRBD2 as D (5 bases). Germline V gives CDR1 SGHTA, CDR2 FQGNSA. CDR3 length: 14 amino acids. V dropped 1 base and J dropped 7 bases, with 10 bases sitting between them. CDR3 protein: CASSLGGLGGELFF. CDR3 bases: TGTGCCAGCAGCTTAGGAGGGCTTGGCGGGGAGCTGTTTTTT.